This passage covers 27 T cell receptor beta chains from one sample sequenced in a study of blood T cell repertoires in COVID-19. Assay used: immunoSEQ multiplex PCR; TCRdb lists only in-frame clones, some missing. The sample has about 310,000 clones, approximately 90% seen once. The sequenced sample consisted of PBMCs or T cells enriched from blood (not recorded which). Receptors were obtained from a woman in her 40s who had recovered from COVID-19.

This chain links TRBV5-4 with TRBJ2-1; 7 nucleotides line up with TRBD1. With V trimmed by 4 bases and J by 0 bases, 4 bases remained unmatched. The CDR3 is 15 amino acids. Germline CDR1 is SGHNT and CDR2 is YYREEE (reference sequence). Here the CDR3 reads CASSPNRGSYNEQFF. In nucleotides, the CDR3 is TGTGCCAGCAGCCCGAACAGGGGCTCCTACAATGAGCAGTTCTTC.

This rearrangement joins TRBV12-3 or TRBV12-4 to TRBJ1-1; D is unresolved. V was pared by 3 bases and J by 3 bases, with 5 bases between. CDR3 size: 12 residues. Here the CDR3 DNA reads TGTGCCAGCAGTTTGGGCCACACTGAAGCTTTCTTT. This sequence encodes CASSLGHTEAFF.

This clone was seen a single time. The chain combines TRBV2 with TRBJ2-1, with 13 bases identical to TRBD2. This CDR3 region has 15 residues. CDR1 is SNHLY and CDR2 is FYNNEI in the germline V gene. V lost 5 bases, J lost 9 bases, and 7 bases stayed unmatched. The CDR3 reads CASSLLAGGLAEQFF. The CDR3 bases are TGTGCCAGCAGTTTACTAGCGGGAGGGCTGGCTGAGCAGTTCTTC.

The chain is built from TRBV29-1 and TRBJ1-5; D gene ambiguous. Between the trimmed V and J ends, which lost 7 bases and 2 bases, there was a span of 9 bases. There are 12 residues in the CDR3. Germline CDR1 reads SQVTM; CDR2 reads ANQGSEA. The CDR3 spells CSARVGNQPQHF. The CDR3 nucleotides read TGCAGCGCTCGGGTCGGCAATCAGCCCCAGCATTTT. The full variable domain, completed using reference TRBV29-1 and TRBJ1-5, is SAVISQKPSRDICQRGTSLTIQCQVDSQVTMMFWYRQQPGQSLTLIATANQGSEATYESGFVIDKFPISRPNLTFSTLTVSNMSPEDSSIYLCSARVGNQPQHFGDGTRLSIL.

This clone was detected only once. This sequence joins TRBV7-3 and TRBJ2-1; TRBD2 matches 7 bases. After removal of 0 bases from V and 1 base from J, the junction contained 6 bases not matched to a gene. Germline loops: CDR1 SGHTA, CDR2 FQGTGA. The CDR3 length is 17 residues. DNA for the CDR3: TGTGCCAGCAGCTTAACTCGTCTAGCGGCGTCCTACAATGAGCAGTTCTTC. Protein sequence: CASSLTRLAASYNEQFF.

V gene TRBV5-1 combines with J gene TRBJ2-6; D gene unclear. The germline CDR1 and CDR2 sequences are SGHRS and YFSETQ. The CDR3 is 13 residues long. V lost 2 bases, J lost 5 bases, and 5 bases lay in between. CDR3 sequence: CASSLSWANVLTF. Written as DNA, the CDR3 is TGCGCCAGCAGCTTAAGCTGGGCCAACGTCCTGACTTTC.

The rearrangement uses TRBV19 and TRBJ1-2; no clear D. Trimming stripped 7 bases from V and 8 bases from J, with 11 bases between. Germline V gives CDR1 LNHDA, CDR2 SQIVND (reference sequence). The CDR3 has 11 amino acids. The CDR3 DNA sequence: TGTGCCAGTAAGGAGGGAAGCGGCTACACCTTC. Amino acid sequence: CASKEGSGYTF. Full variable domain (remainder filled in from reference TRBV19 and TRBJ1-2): DGGITQSPKYLFRKEGQNVTLSCEQNLNHDAMYWYRQDPGQGLRLIYYSQIVNDFQKGDIAEGYSVSREKKESFPLTVTSAQKNPTAFYLCASKEGSGYTFGSGTRLTVV.

Here the CDR3 reads CASSGPGQYNSPLHF. The CDR3 DNA sequence: TGTGCCAGCAGCGGCCCGGGACAGTATAATTCACCCCTCCACTTT. The chain recombines TRBV7-2 with TRBJ1-6, with TRBD1 identical over 7 bases. V lost 5 bases and J lost 4; bases outside the gene matches: 5. Germline lookup yields CDR1 SGHTA and CDR2 FQGNSA. CDR3 length equals 15 residues.

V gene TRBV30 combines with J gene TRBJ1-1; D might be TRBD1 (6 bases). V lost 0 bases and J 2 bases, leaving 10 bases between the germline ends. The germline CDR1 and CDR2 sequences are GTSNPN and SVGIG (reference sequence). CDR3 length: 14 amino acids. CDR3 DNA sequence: TGTGCCTGGAGTGTTGGCAGGGGAAACACTGAAGCTTTCTTT. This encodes CAWSVGRGNTEAFF.

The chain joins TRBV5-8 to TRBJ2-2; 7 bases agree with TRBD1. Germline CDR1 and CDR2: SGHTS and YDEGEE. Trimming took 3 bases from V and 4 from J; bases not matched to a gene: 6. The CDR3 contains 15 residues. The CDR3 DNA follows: TGTGCCAGCAGCTCCCAAACAGGGGTCACCGGGGAGCTGTTTTTT. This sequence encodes CASSSQTGVTGELFF.

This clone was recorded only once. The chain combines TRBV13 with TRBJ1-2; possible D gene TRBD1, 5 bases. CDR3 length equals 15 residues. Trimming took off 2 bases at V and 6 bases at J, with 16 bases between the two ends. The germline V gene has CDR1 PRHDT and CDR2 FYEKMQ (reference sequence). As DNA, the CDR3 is TGTGCCAGCAGCTTAAGCGGGGGTAGAGTGAATGGCTACACCTTC. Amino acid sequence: CASSLSGGRVNGYTF.

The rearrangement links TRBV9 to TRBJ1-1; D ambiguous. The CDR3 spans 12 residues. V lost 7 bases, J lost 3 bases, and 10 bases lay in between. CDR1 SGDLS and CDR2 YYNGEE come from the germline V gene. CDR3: CASGPLDTEAFF. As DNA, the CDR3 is TGTGCCAGCGGCCCTCTGGACACTGAAGCTTTCTTT.

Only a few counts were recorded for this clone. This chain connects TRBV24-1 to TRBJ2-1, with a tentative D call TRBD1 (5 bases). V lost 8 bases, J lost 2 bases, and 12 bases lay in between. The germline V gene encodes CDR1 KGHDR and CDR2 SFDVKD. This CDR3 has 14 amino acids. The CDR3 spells CATKVQAPYNEQFF. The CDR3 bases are TGTGCCACCAAGGTACAGGCACCCTACAATGAGCAGTTCTTC.

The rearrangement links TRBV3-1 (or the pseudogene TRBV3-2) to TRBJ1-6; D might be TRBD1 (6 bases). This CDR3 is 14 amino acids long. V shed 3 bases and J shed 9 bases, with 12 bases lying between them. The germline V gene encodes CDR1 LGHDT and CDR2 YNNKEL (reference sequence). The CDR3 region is CASSHSDRSSPLHF. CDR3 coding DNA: TGTGCCAGCAGCCACTCAGACAGGAGTTCACCCCTCCACTTT.

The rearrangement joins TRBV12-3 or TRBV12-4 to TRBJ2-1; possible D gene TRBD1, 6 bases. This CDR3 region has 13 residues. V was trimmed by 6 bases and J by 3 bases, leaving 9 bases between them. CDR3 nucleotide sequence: TGTGCCAGCAGCTTGGACAGCTACAATGAGCAGTTCTTC. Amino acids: CASSLDSYNEQFF.

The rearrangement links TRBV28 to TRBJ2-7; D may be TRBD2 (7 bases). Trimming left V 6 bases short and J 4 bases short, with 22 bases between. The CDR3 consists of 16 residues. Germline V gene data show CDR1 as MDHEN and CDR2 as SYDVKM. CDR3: CASRVGGQRSPYEQYF. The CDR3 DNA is TGTGCCAGCAGGGTGGGGGGGCAGAGGAGCCCGTACGAGCAGTACTTC.

The CDR3 region is CASSVRGGKETQYF. The CDR3 nucleotides read TGTGCCAGCAGCGTCCGGGGGGGGAAAGAGACCCAGTACTTC. V usage is TRBV5-4 and J usage is TRBJ2-5; 8 bases map to TRBD2. The CDR3 contains 14 residues. After removal of 4 bases from V and 3 bases from J, the junction contained 5 bases not matched to a gene. The germline V gene has CDR1 SGHNT and CDR2 YYREEE (reference sequence).

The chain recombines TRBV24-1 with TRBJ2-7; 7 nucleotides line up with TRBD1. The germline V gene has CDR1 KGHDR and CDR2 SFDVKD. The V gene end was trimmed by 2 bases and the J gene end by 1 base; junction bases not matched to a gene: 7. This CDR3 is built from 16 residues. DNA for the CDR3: TGTGCCACCAGTGATTCCAGGACAGGCCTATCCTACGAGCAGTACTTC. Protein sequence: CATSDSRTGLSYEQYF.

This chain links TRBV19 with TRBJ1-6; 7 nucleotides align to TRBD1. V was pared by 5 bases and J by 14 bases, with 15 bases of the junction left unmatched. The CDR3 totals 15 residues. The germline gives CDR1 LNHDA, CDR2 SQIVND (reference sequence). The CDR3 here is CASSWIQGSPPALHF. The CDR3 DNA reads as TGTGCCAGTAGTTGGATACAGGGGTCCCCGCCCGCCCTCCACTTT.

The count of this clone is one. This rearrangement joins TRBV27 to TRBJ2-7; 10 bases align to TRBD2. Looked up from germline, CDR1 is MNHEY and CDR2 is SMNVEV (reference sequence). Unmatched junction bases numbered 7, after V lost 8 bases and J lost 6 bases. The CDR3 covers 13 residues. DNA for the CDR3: TGTGCCAGCGCAGAACTAGCGGGAATCGAGCAGTACTTC. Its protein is CASAELAGIEQYF.

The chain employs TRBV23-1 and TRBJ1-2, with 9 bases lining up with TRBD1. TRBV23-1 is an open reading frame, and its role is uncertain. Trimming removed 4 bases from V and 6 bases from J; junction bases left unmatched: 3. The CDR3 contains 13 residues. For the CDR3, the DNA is TGCGCCAGCAGTCCGTGGACAGGGGATGGCTACACCTTC. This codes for CASSPWTGDGYTF.

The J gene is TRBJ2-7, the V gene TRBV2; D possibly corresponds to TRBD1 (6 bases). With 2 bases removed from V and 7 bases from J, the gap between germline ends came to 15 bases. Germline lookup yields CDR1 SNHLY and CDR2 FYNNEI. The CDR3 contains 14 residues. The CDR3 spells CASSEIGQGREQYF. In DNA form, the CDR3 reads TGTGCCAGCAGTGAAATCGGGCAGGGGAGAGAGCAGTACTTC.

CDR3 DNA sequence: TGTGCCAGCAGCTTGGCAGGAGGGCACACTGAAGCTTTCTTT. Protein sequence: CASSLAGGHTEAFF. The rearrangement joins TRBV5-4 to TRBJ1-1; D is unresolved. V was cut by 0 bases and J by 3 bases, with 9 bases left in between. Germline lookup yields CDR1 SGHNT and CDR2 YYREEE (reference sequence). This CDR3 is built from 14 residues.

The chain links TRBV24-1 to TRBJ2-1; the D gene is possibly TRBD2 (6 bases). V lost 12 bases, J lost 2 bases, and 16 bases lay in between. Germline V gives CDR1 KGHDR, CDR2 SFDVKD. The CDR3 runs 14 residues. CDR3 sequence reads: CAVARREAYNEQFF. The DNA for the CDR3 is TGTGCCGTCGCGCGGAGGGAGGCCTACAATGAGCAGTTCTTC.

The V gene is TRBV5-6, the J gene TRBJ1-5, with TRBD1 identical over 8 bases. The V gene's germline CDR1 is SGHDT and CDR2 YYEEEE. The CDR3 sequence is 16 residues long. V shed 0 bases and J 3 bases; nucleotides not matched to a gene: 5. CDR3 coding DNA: TGTGCCAGCAGCTTGGGGACAGGGCCCTACAATCAGCCCCAGCATTTT. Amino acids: CASSLGTGPYNQPQHF.

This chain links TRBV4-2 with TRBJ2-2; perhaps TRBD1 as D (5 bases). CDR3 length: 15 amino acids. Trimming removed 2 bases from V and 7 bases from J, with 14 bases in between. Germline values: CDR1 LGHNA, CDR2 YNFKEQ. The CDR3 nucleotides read TGTGCCAGCAGCCAAAGTAAGGGGTCGGGCGGGGAGCTGTTTTTT. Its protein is CASSQSKGSGGELFF.

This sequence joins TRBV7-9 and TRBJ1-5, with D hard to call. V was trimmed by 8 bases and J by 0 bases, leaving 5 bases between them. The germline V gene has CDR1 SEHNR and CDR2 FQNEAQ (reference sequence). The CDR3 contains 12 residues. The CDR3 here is CASQYSNQPQHF. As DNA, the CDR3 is TGTGCCAGCCAGTATAGCAATCAGCCCCAGCATTTT.